The 12 T cell receptor beta chains listed next were all sequenced from one sample in a study of T cell responses to AZD1222 COVID-19 vaccine. Sequenced by immunoSEQ multiplex PCR; TCRdb stores in-frame clones only, minus some. The sample has 250,000 to 300,000 clones; around 93% are singletons. The specimen comprised peripheral blood, sampled 28 days after the second AZD1222 dose. All receptors come from an adult who received the AZD1222 COVID-19 vaccine.

The chain carries TRBV7-8 and TRBJ1-6; no clear D. V lost 5 bases and J 0 bases, leaving 11 bases between the germline ends. There are 16 residues in the CDR3. From germline, CDR1 is SGHVS and CDR2 FQNEAQ. CDR3 sequence: CASSPPQFSYNSPLHF. DNA for the CDR3: TGTGCCAGCAGCCCCCCCCAGTTCTCCTATAATTCACCCCTCCACTTT.

J is TRBJ1-1 and V is TRBV7-3, with D tentatively TRBD1 (5 bases). Germline V lookup: CDR1 SGHTA, CDR2 FQGTGA. V was shortened by 5 bases and J by 6 bases, with 13 bases between the two germline ends. CDR3 length: 13 amino acids. The CDR3 region has the DNA TGTGCCAGCAGCCCCCTCGGGGGGGCTGAAGCTTTCTTT. Translation: CASSPLGGAEAFF. Variable domain in full (rest from reference TRBV7-3 and TRBJ1-1): GAGVSQTPSNKVTEKGKYVELRCDPISGHTALYWYRQSLGQGPEFLIYFQGTGAADDSGLPNDRFFAVRPEGSVSTLKIQRTERGDSAVYLCASSPLGGAEAFFGQGTRLTVV.

This sequence joins TRBV9 and TRBJ1-1; TRBD1 matches at 9 bases. CDR1 and CDR2 (germline): SGDLS, YYNGEE. The CDR3 covers 16 residues. V lost 0 bases to trimming and J lost 1 base; unmatched junction nucleotides: 4. This CDR3 is CASSVVMGQGNTEAFF. The CDR3 nucleotides read TGTGCCAGCAGCGTAGTTATGGGACAGGGGAACACTGAAGCTTTCTTT.

The chain has TRBV28 and TRBJ1-5, with D perhaps TRBD1 (6 bases). Germline V CDR1 and CDR2: MDHEN, SYDVKM. Trimming left V 4 bases short and J 15 bases short, with 16 bases between. This CDR3 is built from 12 residues. CDR3 DNA sequence: TGTGCCAGCAGTTCCACCGGGACATTCGGGCATTTT. Amino acid sequence: CASSSTGTFGHF.

The chain recombines TRBV18 with TRBJ2-3; 9 nucleotides agree with TRBD2. After removal of 3 bases from V and 3 bases from J, the junction contained 4 bases not matched to a gene. CDR3 length: 15 residues. CDR1 is KGHSH and CDR2 is LQKENI in the germline V gene. In nucleotides, the CDR3 is TGTGCCAGCTCACCTTATAGCGGGAGAACAGATACGCAGTATTTT. Translation gives CASSPYSGRTDTQYF.

The chain uses TRBV3-1 (or the pseudogene TRBV3-2) and TRBJ2-1; TRBD2 matches 8 bases. The CDR3 runs to 13 residues. The germline gives CDR1 LGHDT, CDR2 YNNKEL (reference sequence). J was trimmed by 13 bases and V by 1 base; bases with no gene match: 6. CDR3 in DNA: TGTGCCAGCAGCCAAGCCCTAGCGGGCGGTCAGTTCTTC. Its translation: CASSQALAGGQFF.

The gene calls are TRBV7-9 and TRBJ2-7; the D gene is possibly TRBD2 (6 bases). Trimming stripped 8 bases from V and 7 bases from J, with 15 bases between. Germline assignment: CDR1 SEHNR and CDR2 FQNEAQ (reference sequence). The CDR3 spans 12 residues. The CDR3 coding sequence is TGTGCCAGCGTGGGACGGGAGAGGGAGCAGTACTTC. This sequence encodes CASVGREREQYF.

This chain uses TRBV7-9 with TRBJ1-1, with D uncertain. This CDR3 has 14 residues. The V end lost 3 bases, the J end lost 6 bases, and 14 bases lay between the germline ends. Germline CDR1 and CDR2: SEHNR and FQNEAQ (reference sequence). CDR3 bases: TGTGCCAGCAGCTTGGGTTCGGGTTACTCTGAAGCTTTCTTT. It codes for CASSLGSGYSEAFF.

V is TRBV7-2 and J is TRBJ2-4, with 10 bases fitting TRBD2. There are 14 residues in the CDR3. The J segment lost 8 bases and the V segment lost 2 bases, leaving 3 bases of the junction unmatched. Germline V CDR1 and CDR2: SGHTA, FQGNSA. The CDR3 protein is CASSLKAGGDIQYF. The CDR3 nucleotides are TGTGCCAGCAGCTTAAAAGCGGGGGGGGACATTCAGTACTTC.

In its sample, this clone was seen once. The rearrangement uses TRBV28 and TRBJ2-5; D might be TRBD1 (6 bases). The ends were cut back, 5 bases at V and 2 bases at J, with 15 bases in the middle. The CDR3 has 15 amino acids. CDR1 and CDR2 (germline): MDHEN, SYDVKM. CDR3 bases: TGTGCCAGCAGTCAGTTGGACAGAACTCAAGAGACCCAGTACTTC. The encoded protein is CASSQLDRTQETQYF.

This clone was seen a single time. The V call is TRBV5-1, the J call TRBJ1-6, with D possibly matching TRBD1 (5 bases). The germline V gene has CDR1 SGHRS and CDR2 YFSETQ. The CDR3 has 16 amino acids. Trimming removed 0 bases at V and 7 bases at J, with 14 bases between. CDR3 sequence (DNA): TGCGCCAGCAGCTTGGGAAGGGGCAGCTTAAATTCACCCCTCCACTTT. Residues: CASSLGRGSLNSPLHF.

The genes are TRBV10-3 and TRBJ1-2; D possibly corresponds to TRBD1 (5 bases). This CDR3 has 15 residues. Germline V gene lookup returns CDR1 ENHRY and CDR2 SYGVKD. Trimming cost V 10 bases and J 0 bases, with 18 bases left between them. The chain's CDR3 is CATRAGEGANYGYTF. The CDR3 DNA is TGTGCCACCAGGGCAGGCGAGGGAGCTAACTATGGCTACACCTTC.